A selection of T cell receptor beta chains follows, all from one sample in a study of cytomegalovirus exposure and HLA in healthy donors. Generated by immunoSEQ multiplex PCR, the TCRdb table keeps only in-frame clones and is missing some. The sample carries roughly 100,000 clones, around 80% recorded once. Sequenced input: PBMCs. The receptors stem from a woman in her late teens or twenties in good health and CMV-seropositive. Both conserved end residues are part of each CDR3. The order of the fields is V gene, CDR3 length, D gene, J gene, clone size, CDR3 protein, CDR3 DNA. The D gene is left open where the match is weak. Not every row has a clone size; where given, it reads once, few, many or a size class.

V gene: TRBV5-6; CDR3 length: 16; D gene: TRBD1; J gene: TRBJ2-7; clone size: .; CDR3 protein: CASSPPWTGPVHEQYF; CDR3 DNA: TGTGCCAGCAGTCCACCCTGGACAGGGCCCGTCCACGAGCAGTACTTC
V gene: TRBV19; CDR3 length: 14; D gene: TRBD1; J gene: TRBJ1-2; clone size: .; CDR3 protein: CASSILTGDYGYTF; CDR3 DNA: TGTGCCAGTAGTATCCTGACAGGGGACTATGGCTACACCTTC
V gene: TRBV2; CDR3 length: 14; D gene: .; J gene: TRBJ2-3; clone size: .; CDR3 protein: CASSEGSYTDTQYF; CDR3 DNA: TGTGCCAGCAGTGAAGGGAGCTACACAGATACGCAGTATTTT
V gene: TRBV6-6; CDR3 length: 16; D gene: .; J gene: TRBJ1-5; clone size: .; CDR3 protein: CASSYSSPISNQPQHF; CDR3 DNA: TGTGCCAGCAGTTACTCGAGTCCGATTAGCAATCAGCCCCAGCATTTT
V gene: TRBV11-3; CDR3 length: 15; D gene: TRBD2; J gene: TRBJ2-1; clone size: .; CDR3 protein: CASSPTSTSRGEQFF; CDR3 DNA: TGTGCCAGCAGCCCGACGTCGACTAGCCGGGGTGAGCAGTTCTTC
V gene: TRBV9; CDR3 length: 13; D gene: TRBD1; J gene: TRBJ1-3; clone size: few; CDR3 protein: CASSATGGNTIYF; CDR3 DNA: TGTGCCAGCAGCGCGACAGGGGGCAACACCATATATTTT
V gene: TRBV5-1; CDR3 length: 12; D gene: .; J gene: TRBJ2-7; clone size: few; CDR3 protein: CASSVTEYEQYF; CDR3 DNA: TGCGCCAGCAGCGTAACAGAATACGAGCAGTACTTC
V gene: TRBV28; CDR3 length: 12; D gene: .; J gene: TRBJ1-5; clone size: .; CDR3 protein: CASSFSDQPQHF; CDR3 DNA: TGTGCCAGCAGTTTTTCGGATCAGCCCCAGCATTTT
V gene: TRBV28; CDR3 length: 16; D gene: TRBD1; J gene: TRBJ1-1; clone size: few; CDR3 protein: CASSYGTGTGGWLAFF; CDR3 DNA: TGTGCCAGCAGTTACGGGACCGGGACAGGGGGCTGGTTGGCTTTCTTT
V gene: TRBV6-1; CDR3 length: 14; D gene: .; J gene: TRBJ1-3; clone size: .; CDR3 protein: CASSTGSSGNTIYF; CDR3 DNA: TGTGCCAGCAGTACGGGGAGCTCGGGAAACACCATATATTTT
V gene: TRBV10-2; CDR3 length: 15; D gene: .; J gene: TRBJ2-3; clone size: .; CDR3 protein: CASSDVALIAHTQYF; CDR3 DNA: TGCGCCAGCAGTGACGTCGCGTTGATAGCCCATACGCAGTATTTT
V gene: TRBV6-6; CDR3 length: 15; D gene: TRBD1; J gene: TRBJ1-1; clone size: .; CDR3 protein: CASSYSGQLNTEAFF; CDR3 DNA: TGTGCCAGCAGTTACTCGGGACAGCTGAACACTGAAGCTTTCTTT
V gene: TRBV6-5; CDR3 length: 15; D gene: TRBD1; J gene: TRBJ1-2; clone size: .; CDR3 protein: CASSYSTGTVYGYTF; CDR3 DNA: TGTGCCAGCAGTTACTCTACCGGGACAGTCTATGGCTACACCTTC
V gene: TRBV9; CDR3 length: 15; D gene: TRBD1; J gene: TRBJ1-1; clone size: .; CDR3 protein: CASSPQQGKNTEAFF; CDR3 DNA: TGTGCCAGCAGCCCCCAACAGGGGAAGAACACTGAAGCTTTCTTT
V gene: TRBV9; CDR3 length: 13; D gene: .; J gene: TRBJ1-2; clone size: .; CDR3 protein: CASSSLKAGGYTF; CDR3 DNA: TGTGCCAGCAGCTCTCTCAAAGCGGGGGGCTACACCTTC
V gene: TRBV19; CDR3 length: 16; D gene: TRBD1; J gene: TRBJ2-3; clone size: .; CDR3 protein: CASSMGTGGGTDTQYF; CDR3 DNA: TGTGCCAGTAGTATGGGGACAGGGGGAGGCACAGATACGCAGTATTTT
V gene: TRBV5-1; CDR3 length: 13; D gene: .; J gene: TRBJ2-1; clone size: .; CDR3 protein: CASSPLLGNEQFF; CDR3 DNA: TGCGCCAGCAGCCCCCTCCTAGGCAATGAGCAGTTCTTC
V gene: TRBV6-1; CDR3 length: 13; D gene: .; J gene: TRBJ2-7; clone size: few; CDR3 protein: CASREGNVYEQYF; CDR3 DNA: TGTGCCAGCAGGGAGGGGAACGTCTACGAGCAGTACTTC
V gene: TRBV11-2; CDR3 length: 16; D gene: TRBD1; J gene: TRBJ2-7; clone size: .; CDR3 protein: CASSLRTGPFWGEQYF; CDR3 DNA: TGTGCCAGCAGCTTACGGACAGGGCCCTTCTGGGGCGAGCAGTACTTC
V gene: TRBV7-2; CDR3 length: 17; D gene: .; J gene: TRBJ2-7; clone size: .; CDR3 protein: CASSLAWAGLASYEQYF; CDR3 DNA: TGTGCCAGCAGCTTGGCCTGGGCGGGCCTAGCCTCCTACGAGCAGTACTTC
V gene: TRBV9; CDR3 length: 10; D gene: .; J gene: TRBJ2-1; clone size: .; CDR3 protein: CASSGREQFF; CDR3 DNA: TGTGCCAGCAGCGGGCGGGAGCAGTTCTTC
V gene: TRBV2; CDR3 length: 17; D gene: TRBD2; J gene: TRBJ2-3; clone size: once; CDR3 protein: CASRTLAGGLGTDTQYF; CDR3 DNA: TGTGCCAGCAGGACCCTAGCGGGGGGATTGGGAACAGATACGCAGTATTTT
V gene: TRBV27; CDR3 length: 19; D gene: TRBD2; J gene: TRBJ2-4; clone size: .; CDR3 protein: CASSLLKTSGRALANIQYF; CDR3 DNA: TGTGCCAGCAGTTTACTAAAGACTAGCGGGAGGGCCCTCGCAAACATTCAGTACTTC
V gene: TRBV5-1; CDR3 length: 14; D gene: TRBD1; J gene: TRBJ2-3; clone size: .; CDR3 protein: CASSLGQSTDTQYF; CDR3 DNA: TGCGCCAGCAGCCTGGGACAGAGCACAGATACGCAGTATTTT
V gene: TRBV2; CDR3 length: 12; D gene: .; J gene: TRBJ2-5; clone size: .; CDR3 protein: CASSWGGAQQYF; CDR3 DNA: TGTGCCAGCAGCTGGGGTGGGGCCCAACAGTACTTC
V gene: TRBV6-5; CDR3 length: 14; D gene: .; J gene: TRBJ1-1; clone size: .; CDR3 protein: CASSPRVQNTEAFF; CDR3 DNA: TGTGCCAGCAGCCCCAGGGTGCAGAACACTGAAGCTTTCTTT
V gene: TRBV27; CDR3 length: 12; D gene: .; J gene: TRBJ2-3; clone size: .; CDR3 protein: CASSSFTDTQYF; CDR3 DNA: TGTGCCAGCAGTTCTTTCACAGATACGCAGTATTTT
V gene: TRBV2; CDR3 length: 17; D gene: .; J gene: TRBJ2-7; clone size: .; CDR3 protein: CASSEEGDYLGDYEQYF; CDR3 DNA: TGTGCCAGCAGTGAGGAGGGGGACTACCTAGGGGACTACGAGCAGTACTTC
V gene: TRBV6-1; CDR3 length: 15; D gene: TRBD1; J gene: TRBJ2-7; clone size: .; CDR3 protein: CASSLQGTSSYEQYF; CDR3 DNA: TGTGCCAGCAGTTTACAGGGGACAAGCTCCTACGAGCAGTACTTC
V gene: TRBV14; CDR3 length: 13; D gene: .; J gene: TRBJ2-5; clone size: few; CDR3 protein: CASSQEMGLPEYF; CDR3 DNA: TGTGCCAGCAGCCAAGAAATGGGCCTTCCGGAGTACTTC
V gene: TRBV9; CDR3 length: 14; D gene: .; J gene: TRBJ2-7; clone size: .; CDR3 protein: CASSGGQGSYEQYF; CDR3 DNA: TGTGCCAGCAGCGGGGGGCAGGGCTCCTACGAGCAGTACTTC
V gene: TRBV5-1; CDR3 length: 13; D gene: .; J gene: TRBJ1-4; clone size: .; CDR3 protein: CASSYNPPEKLFF; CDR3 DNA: TGCGCCAGCAGCTACAACCCTCCTGAAAAACTGTTTTTT
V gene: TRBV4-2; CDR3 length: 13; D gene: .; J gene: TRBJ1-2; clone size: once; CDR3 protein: CASSHQRSYGYTF; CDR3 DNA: TGTGCCAGCAGCCACCAAAGGAGCTATGGCTACACCTTC
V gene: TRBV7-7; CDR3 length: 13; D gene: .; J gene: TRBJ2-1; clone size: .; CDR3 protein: CASSLIVGGEQFF; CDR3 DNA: TGTGCTAGCAGCTTGATTGTCGGCGGTGAGCAGTTCTTC
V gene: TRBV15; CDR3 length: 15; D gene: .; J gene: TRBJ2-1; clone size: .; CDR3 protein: CATSTSPISYNEQFF; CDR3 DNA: TGTGCCACCAGCACGAGCCCCATATCGTACAATGAGCAGTTCTTC
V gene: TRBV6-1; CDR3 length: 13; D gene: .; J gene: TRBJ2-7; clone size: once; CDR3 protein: CASTPSTLGEQYF; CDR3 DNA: TGTGCCAGCACTCCTAGCACCCTCGGGGAGCAGTACTTC
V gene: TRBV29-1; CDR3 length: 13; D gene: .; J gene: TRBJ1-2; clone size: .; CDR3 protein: CSVGQDVLDGYTF; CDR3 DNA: TGCAGCGTTGGACAGGACGTCCTTGATGGCTACACCTTC
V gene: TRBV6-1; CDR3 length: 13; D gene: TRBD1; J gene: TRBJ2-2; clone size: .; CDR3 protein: CASSRGHTGELFF; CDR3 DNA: TGTGCCAGCAGTAGGGGGCACACCGGGGAGCTGTTTTTT
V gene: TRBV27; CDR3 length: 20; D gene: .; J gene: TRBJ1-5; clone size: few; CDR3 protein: CASSLPLGEAWDYSNQPQHF; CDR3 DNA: TGTGCCAGCAGCCTACCTCTTGGGGAGGCCTGGGATTATAGCAATCAGCCCCAGCATTTT
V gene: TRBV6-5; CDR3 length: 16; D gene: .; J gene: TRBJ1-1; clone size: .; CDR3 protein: CASSYSGGFGNTEAFF; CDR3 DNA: TGTGCCAGCAGTTACTCAGGGGGTTTCGGGAACACTGAAGCTTTCTTT
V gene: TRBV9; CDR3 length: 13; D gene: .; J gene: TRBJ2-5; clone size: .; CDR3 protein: CASSAPSQETQYF; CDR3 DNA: TGTGCCAGCAGCGCCCCCTCCCAAGAGACCCAGTACTTC
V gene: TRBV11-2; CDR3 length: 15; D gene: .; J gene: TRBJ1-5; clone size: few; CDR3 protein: CASSFGGGPNQPQHF; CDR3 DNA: TGTGCCAGCAGCTTTGGTGGGGGCCCCAATCAGCCCCAGCATTTT
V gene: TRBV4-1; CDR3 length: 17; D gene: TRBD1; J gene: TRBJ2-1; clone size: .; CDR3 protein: CASSHPLLGQDGDEQFF; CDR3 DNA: TGCGCCAGCAGCCATCCTTTATTAGGACAGGACGGGGATGAGCAGTTCTTC
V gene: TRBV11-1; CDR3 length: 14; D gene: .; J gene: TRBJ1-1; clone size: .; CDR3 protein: CASSLRVLNTEAFF; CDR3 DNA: TGTGCCAGCAGCTTACGGGTTTTGAACACTGAAGCTTTCTTT
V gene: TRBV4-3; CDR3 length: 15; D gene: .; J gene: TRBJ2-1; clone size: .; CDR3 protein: CASSQDWGQDNEQFF; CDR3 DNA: TGCGCCAGCAGCCAAGATTGGGGACAAGACAATGAGCAGTTCTTC
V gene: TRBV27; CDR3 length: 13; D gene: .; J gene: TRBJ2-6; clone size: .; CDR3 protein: CASSPSGANVLTF; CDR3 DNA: TGTGCCAGCAGTCCGTCTGGGGCCAACGTCCTGACTTTC
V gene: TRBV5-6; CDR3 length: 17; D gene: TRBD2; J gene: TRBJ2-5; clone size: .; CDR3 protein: CASSILTSGSNQETQYF; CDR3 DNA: TGTGCCAGCAGCATACTGACTAGCGGGAGTAACCAAGAGACCCAGTACTTC
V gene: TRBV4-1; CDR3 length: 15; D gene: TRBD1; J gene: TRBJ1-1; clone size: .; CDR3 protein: CASSQEYRGRGWAFF; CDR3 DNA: TGCGCCAGCAGCCAAGAGTACAGGGGCCGGGGGTGGGCTTTCTTT